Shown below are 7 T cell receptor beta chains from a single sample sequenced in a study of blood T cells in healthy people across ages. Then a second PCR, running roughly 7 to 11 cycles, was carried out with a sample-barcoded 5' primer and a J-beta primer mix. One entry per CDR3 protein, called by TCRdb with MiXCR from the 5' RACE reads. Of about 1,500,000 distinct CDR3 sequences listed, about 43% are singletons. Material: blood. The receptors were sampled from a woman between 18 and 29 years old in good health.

CDR3 residues: CAPKDSYNEQFF. The CDR3 DNA follows: TGTGCCCCCAAGGACTCCTACAATGAGCAGTTCTTC. V is TRBV21-1 and J is TRBJ2-1. TRBV21-1 is annotated as a pseudogene. This CDR3 has 12 amino acids.

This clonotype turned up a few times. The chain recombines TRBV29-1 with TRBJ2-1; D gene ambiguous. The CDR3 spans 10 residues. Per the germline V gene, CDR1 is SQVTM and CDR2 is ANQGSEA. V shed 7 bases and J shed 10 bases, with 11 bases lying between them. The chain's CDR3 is CSAQEGEQFF. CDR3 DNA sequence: TGCAGCGCCCAGGAAGGAGAGCAGTTCTTC.

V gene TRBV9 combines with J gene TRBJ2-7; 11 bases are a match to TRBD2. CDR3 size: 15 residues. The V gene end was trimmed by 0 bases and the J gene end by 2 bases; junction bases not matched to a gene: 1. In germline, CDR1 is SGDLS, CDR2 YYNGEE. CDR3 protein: CASSVDSGRAYEQYF. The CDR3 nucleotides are TGTGCCAGCAGCGTAGATAGCGGGAGGGCCTACGAGCAGTACTTC.

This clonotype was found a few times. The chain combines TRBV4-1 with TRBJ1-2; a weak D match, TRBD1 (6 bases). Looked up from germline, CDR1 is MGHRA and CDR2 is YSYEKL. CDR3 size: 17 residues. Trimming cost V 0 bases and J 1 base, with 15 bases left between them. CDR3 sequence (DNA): TGCGCCAGCAGCCAAGAGGAACGGACAGTTTATAACTATGGCTACACCTTC. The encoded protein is CASSQEERTVYNYGYTF.

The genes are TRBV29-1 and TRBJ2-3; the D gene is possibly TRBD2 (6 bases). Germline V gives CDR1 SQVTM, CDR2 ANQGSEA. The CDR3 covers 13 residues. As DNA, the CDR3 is TGCAACGCTGGAGGGCGCCTTACAGATACGCAGTATTTT. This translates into CNAGGRLTDTQYF.

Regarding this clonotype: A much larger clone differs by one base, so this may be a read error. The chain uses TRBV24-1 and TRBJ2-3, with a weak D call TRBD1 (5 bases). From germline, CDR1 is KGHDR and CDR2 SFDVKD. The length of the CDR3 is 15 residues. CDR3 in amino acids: CAASDPDTAPDTQYF. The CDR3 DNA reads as TGTGCCGCCAGTGATCCGGACACGGCCCCAGATACGCAGTATTTT.

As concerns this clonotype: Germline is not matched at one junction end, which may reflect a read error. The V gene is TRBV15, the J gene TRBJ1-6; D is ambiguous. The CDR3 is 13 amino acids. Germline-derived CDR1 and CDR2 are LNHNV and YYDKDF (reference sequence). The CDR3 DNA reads TGTGCCACCGGTAGCTCCTATAATTCATCCCTCCACTTT. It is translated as CATGSSYNSSLHF.